The 9 T cell receptor beta chains in this list originate from one sample, sequenced in a study of OX40 agonist ivuxolimab in advanced cancers. Clones were read by immunoSEQ multiplex PCR, and TCRdb kept only the in-frame ones, dropping some. The sample holds under 50,000 clones, 60% to 80% seen once. The specimen was CD4+ or CD8+ T cells sorted from blood, collected in a trial of the OX40 agonist ivuxolimab. The origin of the receptors is an adult with an advanced solid tumor such as melanoma, head and neck, liver or kidney cancer.

The chain joins TRBV7-2 to TRBJ1-1, with TRBD1 matching 8 bases. CDR1 and CDR2 from the germline V gene are SGHTA and FQGNSA. This CDR3 has 14 amino acids. The ends lost 5 bases at V and 4 bases at J; junction bases unmatched: 6. The CDR3 DNA follows: TGTGCCAGCAGCGCCTCAGGGGGCGGCACTGAAGCTTTCTTT. It codes for CASSASGGGTEAFF.

About this clone: Other DNA sequences from this sample encode an identical CDR3 as well. The chain couples TRBV5-1 to TRBJ1-6, with a possible D match to TRBD1 (5 bases). CDR3 length: 16 residues. Germline assignment: CDR1 SGHRS and CDR2 YFSETQ. The germline V and J ends were trimmed by 3 bases and 1 base, with 11 bases remaining between them. Here the CDR3 reads CASSSQGSSYNSPLHF. In nucleotides, the CDR3 is TGCGCCAGCAGCTCCCAGGGATCGTCCTATAATTCACCCCTCCACTTT.

The chain has TRBV6-5 and TRBJ2-2; 8 bases are shared with TRBD1. After removal of 0 bases from V and 4 bases from J, the junction contained 4 bases not matched to a gene. This CDR3 has 16 residues. Germline lookup yields CDR1 MNHEY and CDR2 SVGAGI. CDR3 residues: CASSYSDRAGTGELFF. Here the CDR3 DNA reads TGTGCCAGCAGTTACTCGGACAGGGCGGGCACCGGGGAGCTGTTTTTT.

This sequence joins TRBV5-5 and TRBJ1-5, with D unresolved. CDR1 is SGHKS and CDR2 is YYEKEE in the germline V gene (reference sequence). V shed 2 bases and J shed 9 bases, with 9 bases lying between them. The CDR3 totals 12 residues. Written as DNA, the CDR3 is TGTGCCAGCAGCTTCTGGGTGGGGCCCCAGCATTTT. Amino acids: CASSFWVGPQHF. The entire variable domain, with the rest obtained from reference TRBV5-5 and TRBJ1-5, is as follows: DAGVTQSPTHLIKTRGQQVTLRCSPISGHKSVSWYQQVLGQGPQFIFQYYEKEERGRGNFPDRFSARQFPNYSSELNVNALLLGDSALYLCASSFWVGPQHFGDGTRLSIL.

The J gene is TRBJ2-1, the V gene TRBV5-1; possible D gene TRBD1, 7 bases. This CDR3 is 16 amino acids long. The V end lost 4 bases, the J end lost 9 bases, and 23 bases lay between the germline ends. The germline V gene has CDR1 SGHRS and CDR2 YFSETQ. CDR3 nucleotides: TGCGCCAGCAGCGCGCGGGACAGTACCTGGGACACTGAGCAGTTCTTC. It specifies CASSARDSTWDTEQFF.

The CDR3 reads CASSSVVLSGGSNQPQHF. The CDR3 nucleotides are TGTGCCAGCAGCTCAGTGGTCCTATCGGGGGGGAGCAATCAGCCCCAGCATTTT. The chain recombines TRBV7-2 with TRBJ1-5; maybe TRBD1 (5 bases). The germline CDR1 and CDR2 sequences are SGHTA and FQGNSA. V lost 4 bases to trimming and J lost 1 base, with 20 bases between them. CDR3 size: 18 residues.

The rearrangement joins TRBV2 to TRBJ1-5; 7 nucleotides align to TRBD1. J gave up 4 bases and V 6 bases, and 9 bases lay outside the gene matches. The germline V gene encodes CDR1 SNHLY and CDR2 FYNNEI. The CDR3 contains 15 residues. CDR3 protein: CASSATGTANQPQHF. The DNA of the CDR3 is TGTGCCAGCAGCGCCACCGGGACAGCAAATCAGCCCCAGCATTTT.

J is TRBJ2-7 and V is TRBV19, with 7 bases lining up with TRBD1. CDR3 length equals 15 residues. The V segment lost 3 bases and the J segment 1 base; nucleotides outside the gene matches: 6. Germline values: CDR1 LNHDA, CDR2 SQIVND (reference sequence). The CDR3 region has the DNA TGTGCCAGTAGTATTAATGCAGGGGGATCCTACGAGCAGTACTTC. Translating it yields CASSINAGGSYEQYF.

V usage is TRBV4-2 and J usage is TRBJ1-5; 8 bases line up with TRBD1. V trimming: 3 bases; J trimming: 0 bases; junction bases outside the gene matches: 1. Germline CDR1 and CDR2: LGHNA and YNFKEQ. The CDR3 is 15 amino acids. The CDR3 DNA sequence: TGTGCCAGCAGCCACGACAGGGGTAGCAATCAGCCCCAGCATTTT. This translates into CASSHDRGSNQPQHF.